These 31 T cell receptor beta chains were sequenced from one sample in a study of T cell repertoires in cytomegalovirus infection. TCRdb used MiXCR to reprocess the reads, holding one entry per CDR3 protein. The repertoire holds 740,000 or so distinct CDR3 sequences, with about 40% as singletons. Sequences were obtained from PBMCs. Every receptor here comes from a human donor in good health (CMV status not recorded). Some clones in this sample may be carry-over from other donors' samples.

V and J are TRBV28 and TRBJ2-7; 8 positions agree with TRBD1. This CDR3 is 13 amino acids long. The germline gives CDR1 MDHEN, CDR2 SYDVKM. Trimming at V came to 8 bases and at J to 5 bases, leaving 8 bases not matched to a gene. The DNA for the CDR3 is TGTGCCAGCGAAGAGACAGGGGTGAACGAGCAGTACTTC. Its translation is CASEETGVNEQYF.

The V and J genes are TRBV20-1 and TRBJ2-5; TRBD2 agrees at 7 bases. The germline V gene encodes CDR1 DFQATT and CDR2 SNEGSKA (reference sequence). Trimming cost V 2 bases and J 5 bases; bases outside gene matches: 8. CDR3 size: 14 residues. The CDR3 DNA reads TGCAGTGCTAGATTCGGGGGGAAATGGGAGACCCAGTACTTC. The encoded protein is CSARFGGKWETQYF.

The chain uses TRBV9 and TRBJ1-6, with 7 positions matching TRBD1. Germline CDR1 and CDR2: SGDLS and YYNGEE. The CDR3 contains 17 residues. V trimming: 4 bases; J trimming: 6 bases; junction bases outside the gene matches: 13. The CDR3 sequence is CASSLTTGSYLNSPLHF. The CDR3 DNA reads as TGTGCCAGCAGCCTAACGACAGGGTCCTACCTTAATTCACCCCTCCACTTT.

J is TRBJ1-4 and V is TRBV7-2, with D possibly TRBD1 on 6 matching bases. Trimming removed 2 bases from V and 8 bases from J, with 12 bases in between. The CDR3 consists of 14 residues. Germline CDR1 is SGHTA and CDR2 is FQGNSA. The CDR3 DNA reads TGTGCCAGCAGCTTATTTCGGGGGCAGGAAAAACTGTTTTTT. It yields the protein CASSLFRGQEKLFF.

This clonotype was seen a few times. The V call is TRBV11-2, the J call TRBJ2-2; 14 bases are shared with TRBD2. This CDR3 has 18 residues. J gave up 4 bases and V 4 bases, and 8 bases lay outside the gene matches. Per the germline V gene, CDR1 is SGHAT and CDR2 is FQNNGV. In DNA, the CDR3 is TGTGCCAGCAGCTCCGGACTAGCGGGAGGCCCGGGCACCGGGGAGCTGTTTTTT. Its protein product is CASSSGLAGGPGTGELFF.

The chain links TRBV11-3 to TRBJ2-2; 7 nucleotides line up with TRBD1. V lost 5 bases and J lost 4; bases outside the gene matches: 10. Looked up from germline, CDR1 is SGHNT and CDR2 is YENEEA. The length of the CDR3 is 16 residues. This CDR3 reads CASSIYRGKGTGELFF. CDR3 DNA: TGTGCCAGCAGCATCTACAGGGGAAAGGGCACCGGGGAGCTGTTTTTT.

The chain couples TRBV6-5 to TRBJ2-7, with 9 nucleotides matching TRBD1. The V gene's germline CDR1 is MNHEY and CDR2 SVGAGI. The CDR3 is 14 residues long. Trimming at V came to 7 bases and at J to 2 bases, leaving 6 bases not matched to a gene. The CDR3 sequence is CASTDRDRAYEQYF. In nucleotides, the CDR3 is TGTGCCAGCACTGACCGGGACAGGGCCTACGAGCAGTACTTC.

This clonotype was seen ten or more times. The rearrangement uses TRBV7-2 and TRBJ2-1; D call uncertain. The CDR3 has 14 amino acids. V shed 5 bases and J shed 8 bases, with 16 bases lying between them. Germline CDR1 reads SGHTA; CDR2 reads FQGNSA. CDR3 amino acids: CASSPRHQTHEQFF. CDR3 sequence (DNA): TGTGCCAGCAGCCCTAGGCACCAAACCCATGAGCAGTTCTTC.

This clonotype occurred many times. The J gene is TRBJ1-2, the V gene TRBV6-1; 8 nucleotides line up with TRBD1. This CDR3 is 13 amino acids long. The germline gives CDR1 MNHNS, CDR2 SASEGT. V shed 6 bases, J shed 5 bases, and the junction held 5 bases outside the gene matches. CDR3 residues: CASRPGQVYGYTF. The CDR3 DNA sequence: TGTGCCAGCAGGCCGGGACAGGTTTATGGCTACACCTTC.

The V and J genes are TRBV7-2 and TRBJ2-5; D assignment may be TRBD1 or TRBD2 (5 bases each). The V end lost 7 bases, the J end lost 6 bases, and 12 bases lay between the germline ends. Germline V gene data show CDR1 as SGHTA and CDR2 as FQGNSA. The CDR3 runs 12 residues. The CDR3 sequence is CASTGTAKTQYF. CDR3 DNA sequence: TGTGCCAGCACCGGGACGGCAAAGACCCAGTACTTC.

This clonotype was observed a few times. V and J are TRBV19 and TRBJ2-7, with TRBD1 matching 7 bases. The junction had 6 bases not matched to a gene; V was cut back by 2 bases and J by 2 bases. The CDR3 has 15 amino acids. CDR1 and CDR2 from the germline V gene are LNHDA and SQIVND (reference sequence). This chain's CDR3 is CASSISYRGAYEQYF. CDR3 sequence (DNA): TGTGCCAGTAGTATATCGTACAGGGGAGCCTACGAGCAGTACTTC.

The chain joins TRBV28 to TRBJ1-1, with D uncertain. The CDR3 runs 16 residues. V lost 3 bases to trimming and J lost 0 bases, with 14 bases between them. The germline V gene encodes CDR1 MDHEN and CDR2 SYDVKM. CDR3 sequence reads: CASSFRAGDMNTEAFF. CDR3 coding DNA: TGTGCCAGCAGTTTTAGGGCAGGAGATATGAACACTGAAGCTTTCTTT.

A note on this clonotype: A read error may account for a junction end that differs from germline. The chain joins TRBV4-1 to TRBJ2-3; TRBD2 aligns across 7 bases. Germline V lookup: CDR1 MGHRA, CDR2 YSYEKL. CDR3 size: 16 residues. CDR3 residues: CASSQASGVSTDTQYF. The CDR3 DNA reads as TGTGCCAGCAGCCAAGCCAGCGGGGTTAGCACAGATACGCAGTATTTT.

The chain couples TRBV11-2 to TRBJ2-3; 8 bases line up with TRBD1. After removal of 1 base from V and 1 base from J, the junction contained 7 bases not matched to a gene. This CDR3 is built from 17 residues. Germline CDR1 and CDR2: SGHAT and FQNNGV. The CDR3 here is CASSLGSGGAGTDTQYF. In DNA form, the CDR3 reads TGTGCCAGCAGCTTAGGGTCAGGGGGCGCAGGCACAGATACGCAGTATTTT.

As for this clonotype: One end of the junction does not line up with germline, which may come from a read error. This sequence joins TRBV28 and TRBJ2-1; 10 nucleotides match TRBD2. CDR3 size: 15 residues. Germline CDR1 reads MDHEN; CDR2 reads SYDVKM. This chain's CDR3 is CASSLGAGGINEQSF. CDR3 DNA sequence: TGTGCCAGCAGTTTGGGAGCGGGGGGGATTAATGAGCAGTCCTTC.

This clonotype was counted only a few times. The chain uses TRBV10-3 and TRBJ1-1; no firm D call. V was shortened by 2 bases and J by 8 bases, with 9 bases between the two germline ends. CDR3 length: 12 residues. CDR1 and CDR2 from the germline V gene are ENHRY and SYGVKD. The CDR3 sequence: CAISETANEAFF. CDR3 DNA sequence: TGTGCCATCAGTGAGACGGCAAACGAAGCTTTCTTT.

This chain links TRBV20-1 with TRBJ1-1, with D hard to call. Germline V gene lookup returns CDR1 DFQATT and CDR2 SNEGSKA (reference sequence). V was pared by 6 bases and J by 1 base, with 9 bases between. The CDR3 totals 12 residues. CDR3 in DNA: TGCAGTGCCGCCCGAGGGAACACTGAAGCTTTCTTT. Translating gives CSAARGNTEAFF.

The chain couples TRBV11-1 to TRBJ1-6; no definite D call. This CDR3 comprises 15 residues. Trimming took off 1 base at V and 9 bases at J, with 13 bases between the two ends. Germline assignment: CDR1 SGHAT and CDR2 FQDESV (reference sequence). The CDR3 reads CASSLDSTTTSPLHF. CDR3 in DNA: TGTGCCAGCAGCTTAGACAGCACCACAACTTCACCCCTCCACTTT.

This clonotype came up once. No conserved phenylalanine or tryptophan is present at the end of the CDR3, so a read error is the likely explanation. This sequence joins TRBV11-2 and TRBJ2-1; no clear D gene. This CDR3 spans 16 amino acids. V gave up 1 base and J gave up 0 bases, with 10 bases separating them. CDR1 and CDR2 (germline): SGHAT, FQNNGV. CDR3 amino acids: CASSLGRLHSYNEQFL. In DNA, the CDR3 is TGTGCCAGCAGCTTAGGTCGTCTCCACTCCTACAATGAGCAGTTCTTA.

The rearrangement joins TRBV27 to TRBJ1-1, with 8 bases identical to TRBD1. Trimming removed 8 bases from V and 3 bases from J; junction bases left unmatched: 14. The CDR3 extends over 16 amino acids. The germline V gene has CDR1 MNHEY and CDR2 SMNVEV (reference sequence). CDR3 sequence: CASRATGEEGDTEAFF. The CDR3 DNA reads as TGTGCCAGCCGGGCGACAGGGGAGGAAGGGGACACTGAAGCTTTCTTT.

This clonotype has a handful of counts. The rearrangement uses TRBV29-1 and TRBJ2-1, with 10 positions matching TRBD2. The CDR3 covers 16 residues. The trim removed 6 bases at V and 4 bases at J, leaving 12 bases unmatched. Germline assignment: CDR1 SQVTM and CDR2 ANQGSEA. The CDR3 DNA is TGCAGCGTCCGATTAGGACTAGCGGAACCATACAATGAGCAGTTCTTC. Protein sequence: CSVRLGLAEPYNEQFF.

This clonotype was picked up a small number of times. The chain recombines TRBV7-8 with TRBJ2-7; a weak D match, TRBD1 (6 bases). The CDR3 contains 15 residues. The germline gives CDR1 SGHVS, CDR2 FQNEAQ. V gave up 2 bases and J gave up 3 bases, with 14 bases separating them. CDR3 sequence reads: CASSLNRVGRYEQYF. The CDR3 DNA reads TGTGCCAGCAGCTTAAACAGGGTCGGTCGCTACGAGCAGTACTTC.

This chain connects TRBV27 to TRBJ2-7; tentative D call: TRBD1 (6 bases). The CDR3 contains 16 residues. Trimming took off 0 bases at V and 2 bases at J, with 14 bases between the two ends. CDR1 is MNHEY, CDR2 SMNVEV, per germline (reference sequence). CDR3 protein: CASSLSTGRPPYEQYF. The CDR3 DNA reads as TGTGCCAGCAGTTTATCGACAGGACGCCCCCCCTACGAGCAGTACTTC.

A note on this clonotype: With a much larger clone just one base away, this may be a read error. The conserved final phenylalanine or tryptophan is absent from the CDR3, which likely points to a read error. J is TRBJ2-7 and V is TRBV7-6, with a tentative D call TRBD2 (5 bases). The CDR3 loop spans 15 amino acids. Trimming took off 5 bases at V and 0 bases at J, with 14 bases between the two ends. From germline, CDR1 is SGHVS and CDR2 FNYEAQ. Here the CDR3 DNA reads TGTGCCAGCAGCGGGAGAGGGAGTCTCTCCTACGAGCAGTACTTA. Translation gives CASSGRGSLSYEQYL.

About this clonotype: A much more abundant neighbour one base away suggests this may be a read error. CDR3 protein: CASSLLVRAGVDQPQHF. For the CDR3, the DNA is TGTGCCAGCAGTTTACTTGTTAGGGCAGGGGTCGATCAGCCCCAGCATTTT. The chain recombines TRBV28 with TRBJ1-5; possible D gene TRBD1, 6 bases. The CDR3 contains 17 residues. V was cut by 2 bases and J by 5 bases, with 19 bases left in between. CDR1 and CDR2 (germline): MDHEN, SYDVKM.

This clonotype was observed a handful of times. This chain uses TRBV28 with TRBJ1-1; the D is unclear. CDR1 and CDR2 from the germline V gene are MDHEN and SYDVKM. Trimming took 1 base from V and 4 from J, leaving 13 bases between them. The CDR3 spans 15 residues. The CDR3: CASSLLGPPGTEAFF. The CDR3, as DNA: TGTGCCAGCAGTTTATTAGGGCCCCCGGGCACTGAAGCTTTCTTT.

The chain has TRBV7-6 and TRBJ1-4; D call uncertain. The CDR3 contains 15 residues. V was cut by 6 bases and J by 7 bases, with 18 bases left in between. Germline V CDR1 and CDR2: SGHVS, FNYEAQ. The CDR3: CASRSSGAWGEKLFF. CDR3 nucleotide sequence: TGTGCCAGCAGATCAAGCGGCGCCTGGGGTGAAAAACTGTTTTTT.

The chain combines TRBV19 with TRBJ2-2, with D tentatively TRBD2 (7 bases). The germline CDR1 and CDR2 sequences are LNHDA and SQIVND (reference sequence). Trimming stripped 6 bases from V and 7 bases from J, with 21 bases between. The CDR3 sequence is 16 residues long. The CDR3 sequence is CASRGRRGALDGELFF. Written as DNA, the CDR3 is TGTGCCAGTAGAGGCCGACGGGGGGCCCTAGACGGGGAGCTGTTTTTT.

This clonotype was observed a handful of times. The rearrangement links TRBV28 to TRBJ1-4; D gene uncertain. The germline V gene encodes CDR1 MDHEN and CDR2 SYDVKM. The CDR3 consists of 10 residues. The V end was cut by 9 bases, the J end by 8 bases, with 7 bases between. In DNA, the CDR3 is TGTGCCAGTTTTGCCGAAAAACTGTTTTTT. Protein: CASFAEKLFF.

The chain couples TRBV6-2 or TRBV6-3 to TRBJ2-1; TRBD2 matches at 12 bases. The CDR3 covers 18 residues. V gave up 4 bases and J gave up 0 bases; unmatched junction bases: 7. Germline CDR1 reads MNHEY; CDR2 reads SVGEGT. The CDR3 here is CASSFPSGRVSSYNEQFF. The CDR3, as DNA: TGTGCCAGCAGTTTCCCTAGCGGGAGGGTTAGCTCCTACAATGAGCAGTTCTTC.

The chain uses TRBV6-1 and TRBJ2-2, with 11 bases fitting TRBD2. Germline values: CDR1 MNHNS, CDR2 SASEGT. The CDR3 loop spans 17 amino acids. V shed 5 bases and J 2 bases; nucleotides not matched to a gene: 7. CDR3: CASSYASGRKNTGELFF. In DNA form, the CDR3 reads TGTGCCAGCAGTTATGCTAGCGGGAGGAAAAACACCGGGGAGCTGTTTTTT.